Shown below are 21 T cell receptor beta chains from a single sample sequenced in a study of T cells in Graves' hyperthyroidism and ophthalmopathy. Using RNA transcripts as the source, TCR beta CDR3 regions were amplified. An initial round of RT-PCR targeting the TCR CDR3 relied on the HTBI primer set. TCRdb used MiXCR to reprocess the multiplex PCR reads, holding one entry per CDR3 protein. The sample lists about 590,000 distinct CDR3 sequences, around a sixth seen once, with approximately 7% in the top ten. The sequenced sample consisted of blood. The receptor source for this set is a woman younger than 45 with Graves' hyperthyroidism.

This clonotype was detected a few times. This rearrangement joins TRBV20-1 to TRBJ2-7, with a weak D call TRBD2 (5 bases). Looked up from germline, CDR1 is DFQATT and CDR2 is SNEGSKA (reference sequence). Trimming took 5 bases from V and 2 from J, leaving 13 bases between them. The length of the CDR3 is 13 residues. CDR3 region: CSAVAYSTYEQYF. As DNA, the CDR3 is TGCAGTGCTGTAGCGTATTCCACCTACGAGCAGTACTTC.

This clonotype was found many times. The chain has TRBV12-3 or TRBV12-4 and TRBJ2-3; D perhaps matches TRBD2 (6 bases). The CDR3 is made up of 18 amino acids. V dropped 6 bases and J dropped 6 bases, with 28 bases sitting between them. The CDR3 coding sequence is TGTGCCAGCAGGCTTAATGCCCCTCGGAGGGGCGGCTCCGATACGCAGTATTTT. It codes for CASRLNAPRRGGSDTQYF.

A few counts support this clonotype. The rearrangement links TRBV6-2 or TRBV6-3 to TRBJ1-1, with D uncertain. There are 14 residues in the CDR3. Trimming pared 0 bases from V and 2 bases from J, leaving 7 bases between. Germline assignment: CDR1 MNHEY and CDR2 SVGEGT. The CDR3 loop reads CASSYSVGNTEAFF. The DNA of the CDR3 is TGTGCCAGCAGTTACTCGGTCGGTAACACTGAAGCTTTCTTT.

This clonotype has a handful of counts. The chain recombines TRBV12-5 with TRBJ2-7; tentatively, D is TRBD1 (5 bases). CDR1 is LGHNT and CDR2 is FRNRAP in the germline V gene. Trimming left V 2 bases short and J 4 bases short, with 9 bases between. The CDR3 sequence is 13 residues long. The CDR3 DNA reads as TGTGCTAGTGGTTTGACTCAGGGTTACGAGCAGTACTTC. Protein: CASGLTQGYEQYF.

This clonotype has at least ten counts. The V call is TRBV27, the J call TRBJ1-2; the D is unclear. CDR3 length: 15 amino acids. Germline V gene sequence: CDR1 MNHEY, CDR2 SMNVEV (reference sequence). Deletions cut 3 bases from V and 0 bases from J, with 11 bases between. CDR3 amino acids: CASSFRTEPNYGYTF. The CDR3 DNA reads TGTGCCAGCAGTTTCAGGACGGAACCTAACTATGGCTACACCTTC.

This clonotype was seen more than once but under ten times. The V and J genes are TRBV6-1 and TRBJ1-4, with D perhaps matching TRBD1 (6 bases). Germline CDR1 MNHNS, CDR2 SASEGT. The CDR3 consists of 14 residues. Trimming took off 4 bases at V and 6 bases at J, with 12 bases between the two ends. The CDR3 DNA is TGTGCCAGCAGTGCTGGACAGCCCCATGAAAAACTGTTTTTT. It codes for CASSAGQPHEKLFF.

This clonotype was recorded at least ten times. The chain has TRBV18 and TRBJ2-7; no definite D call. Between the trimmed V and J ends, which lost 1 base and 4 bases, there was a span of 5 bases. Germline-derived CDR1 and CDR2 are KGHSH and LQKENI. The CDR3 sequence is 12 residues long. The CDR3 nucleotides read TGTGCCAGCTCACCACACGGATACGAGCAGTACTTC. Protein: CASSPHGYEQYF.

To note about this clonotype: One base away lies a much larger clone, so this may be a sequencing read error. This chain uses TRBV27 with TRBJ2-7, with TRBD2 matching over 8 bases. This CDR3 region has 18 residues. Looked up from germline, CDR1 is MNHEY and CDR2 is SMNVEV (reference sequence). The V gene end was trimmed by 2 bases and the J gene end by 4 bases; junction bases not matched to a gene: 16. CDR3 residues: CASSLQPGPAGVTYEQYF. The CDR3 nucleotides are TGTGCCAGCAGTTTACAGCCCGGACCAGCGGGAGTAACTTACGAGCAGTACTTC.

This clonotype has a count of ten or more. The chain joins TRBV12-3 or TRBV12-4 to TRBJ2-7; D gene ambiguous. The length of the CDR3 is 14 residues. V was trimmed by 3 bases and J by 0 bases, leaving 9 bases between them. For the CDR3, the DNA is TGTGCCAGCAGTTTCTTCCAGGACTCCTACGAGCAGTACTTC. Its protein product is CASSFFQDSYEQYF.

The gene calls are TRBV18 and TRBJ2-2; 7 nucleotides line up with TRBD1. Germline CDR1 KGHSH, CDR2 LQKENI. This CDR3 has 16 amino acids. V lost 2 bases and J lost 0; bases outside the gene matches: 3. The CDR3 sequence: CASSPTQGANTGELFF. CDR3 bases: TGTGCCAGCTCACCAACGCAGGGGGCGAACACCGGGGAGCTGTTTTTT.

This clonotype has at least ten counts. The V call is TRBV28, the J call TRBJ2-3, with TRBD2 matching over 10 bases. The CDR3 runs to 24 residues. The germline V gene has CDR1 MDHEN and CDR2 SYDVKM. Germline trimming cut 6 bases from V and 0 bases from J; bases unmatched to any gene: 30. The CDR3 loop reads CASRTPHIAGGPREGGTSTDTQYF. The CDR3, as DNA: TGTGCCAGCAGGACACCTCACATAGCGGGAGGCCCACGTGAGGGAGGAACTAGCACAGATACGCAGTATTTT. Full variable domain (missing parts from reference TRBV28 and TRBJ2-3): DVKVTQSSRYLVKRTGEKVFLECVQDMDHENMFWYRQDPGLGLRLIYFSYDVKMKEKGDIPEGYSVSREKKERFSLILESASTNQTSMYLCASRTPHIAGGPREGGTSTDTQYFGPGTRLTVL.

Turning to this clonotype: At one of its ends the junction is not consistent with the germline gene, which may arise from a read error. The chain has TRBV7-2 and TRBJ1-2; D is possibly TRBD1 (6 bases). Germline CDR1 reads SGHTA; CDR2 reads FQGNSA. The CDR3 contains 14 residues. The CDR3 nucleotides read TGTGCCAGCAGCCTAAGGGGACATAACGATGGCTACACCTTC. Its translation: CASSLRGHNDGYTF.

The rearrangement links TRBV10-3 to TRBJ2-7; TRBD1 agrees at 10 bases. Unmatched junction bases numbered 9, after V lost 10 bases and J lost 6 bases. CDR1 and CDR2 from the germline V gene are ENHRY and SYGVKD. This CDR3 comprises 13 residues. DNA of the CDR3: TGTGCCACGCGGGGGACAGGGGAGGGCGAGCAGTACTTC. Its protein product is CATRGTGEGEQYF.

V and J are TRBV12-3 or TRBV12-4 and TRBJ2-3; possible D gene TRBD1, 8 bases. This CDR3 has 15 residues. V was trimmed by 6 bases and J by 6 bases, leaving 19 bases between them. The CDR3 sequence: CASSKTGGDGDTQYF. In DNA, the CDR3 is TGTGCCAGCAGCAAAACAGGGGGGGACGGGGATACGCAGTATTTT.

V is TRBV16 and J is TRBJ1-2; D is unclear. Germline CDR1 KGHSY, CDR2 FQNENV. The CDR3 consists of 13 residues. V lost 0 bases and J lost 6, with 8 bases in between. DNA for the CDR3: TGTGCCAGCAGCCAATCGATAAGGGATGGCTACACCTTC. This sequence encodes CASSQSIRDGYTF.

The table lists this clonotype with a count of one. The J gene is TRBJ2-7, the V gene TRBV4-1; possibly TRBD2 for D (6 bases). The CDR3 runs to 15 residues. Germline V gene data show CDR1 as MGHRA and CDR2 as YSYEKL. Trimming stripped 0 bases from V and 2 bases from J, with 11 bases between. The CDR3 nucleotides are TGCGCCAGCAGCCAAGATGACGGGAGTGCCTACGAGCAGTACTTC. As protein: CASSQDDGSAYEQYF.

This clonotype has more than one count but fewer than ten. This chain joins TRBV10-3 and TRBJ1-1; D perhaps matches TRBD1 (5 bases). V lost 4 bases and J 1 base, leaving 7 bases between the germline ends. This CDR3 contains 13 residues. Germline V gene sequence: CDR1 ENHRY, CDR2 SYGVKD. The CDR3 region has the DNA TGTGCCATCAGTGTAACAGGGAACACTGAAGCTTTCTTT. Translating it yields CAISVTGNTEAFF.

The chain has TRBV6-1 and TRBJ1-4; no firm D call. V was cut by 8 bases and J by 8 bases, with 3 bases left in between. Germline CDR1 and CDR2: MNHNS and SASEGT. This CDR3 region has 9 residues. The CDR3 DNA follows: TGTGCCAGCCCCGAAAAACTGTTTTTT. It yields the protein CASPEKLFF.

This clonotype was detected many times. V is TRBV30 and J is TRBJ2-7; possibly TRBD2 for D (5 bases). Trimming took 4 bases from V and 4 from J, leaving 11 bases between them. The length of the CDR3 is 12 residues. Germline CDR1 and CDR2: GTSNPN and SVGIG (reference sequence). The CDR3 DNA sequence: TGTGCCTGGAAAACCAGGACTTACGAGCAGTACTTC. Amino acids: CAWKTRTYEQYF.

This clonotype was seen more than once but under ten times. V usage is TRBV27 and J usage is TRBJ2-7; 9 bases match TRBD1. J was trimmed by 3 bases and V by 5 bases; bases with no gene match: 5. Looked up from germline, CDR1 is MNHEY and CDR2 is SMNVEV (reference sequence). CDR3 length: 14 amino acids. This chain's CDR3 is CASSLLTGGYEQYF. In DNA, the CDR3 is TGTGCCAGCAGTCTCCTGACAGGGGGCTACGAGCAGTACTTC.

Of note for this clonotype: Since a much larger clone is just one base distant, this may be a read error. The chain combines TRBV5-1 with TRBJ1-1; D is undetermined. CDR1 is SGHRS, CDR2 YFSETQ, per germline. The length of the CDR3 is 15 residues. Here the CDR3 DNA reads TGCGCCAGCGGCTTGGACTTCGGGAAGGGCGCTGAAGCTTTCTTT. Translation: CASGLDFGKGAEAFF.